The source of this TCR beta chain is a study of blood T cell repertoires in COVID-19. Looking at the study overall: Acute and convalescent COVID-19 specimens originated in the United States, Italy and Spain. The cDNA or gDNA used as material had been derived from T cells, B-cell-depleted T cells, or PBMCs.

Original handling: Amplification of reference gene primers was used by the study to estimate nucleated cell counts. This table comes from immunoSEQ multiplex PCR, and its TCRdb copy is limited to in-frame clones, with some not included. V and J calls and clone size follow that table, whereas D and trimming were derived from the DNA. This sample has under 200,000 clones, with just over 90% found just once. The V end was cut by 7 bases, the J end by 8 bases, with 23 bases between. Germline lookup yields CDR1 SGHVS and CDR2 FQNEAQ. CDR3 length equals 16 residues. The origin of this receptor is a man aged 18 to 29 with acute or convalescent COVID-19. The chain has TRBV7-8 and TRBJ1-4; possible D gene TRBD1, 6 bases. The specimen sequenced was peripheral blood. CDR3 in DNA: TGTGCCAGCAAAACAGGGCGCTGGGGTCTTGGCGAAAAACTGTTTTTT. Translation: CASKTGRWGLGEKLFF.